What follows are 26 T cell receptor beta chains derived from one specimen sequenced in a study of T cells after yellow fever vaccination. MiXCR, run by TCRdb on the 5' RACE reads, gives a single entry per CDR3 protein. The table records around 350,000 distinct CDR3 sequences, approximately 5.7% of them present only once. The material was PBMCs, obtained 5 days after the yellow fever booster vaccination. The receptors originated from a man between 25 and 39 years old who received the YFV17D yellow fever vaccine.

This clonotype was observed at least ten times. This rearrangement joins TRBV29-1 to TRBJ2-1, with 10 bases identical to TRBD2. This CDR3 spans 17 amino acids. With 4 bases clipped from V and 7 bases from J, the junction kept 16 bases outside the gene matches. Germline values: CDR1 SQVTM, CDR2 ANQGSEA. The CDR3 region is CSVVFRTSGYPGNEQFF. CDR3 DNA sequence: TGCAGCGTTGTGTTTCGGACTAGCGGTTACCCTGGGAATGAGCAGTTCTTC.

This clonotype was seen only a few times. V is TRBV2 and J is TRBJ2-2, with D perhaps TRBD2 (6 bases). The CDR3 covers 14 residues. V lost 4 bases and J 7 bases, leaving 13 bases between the germline ends. CDR1 is SNHLY, CDR2 FYNNEI, per germline. CDR3 sequence (DNA): TGTGCCAGCAGTGTCTACGGGAGAGACGGGGAGCTGTTTTTT. It translates to CASSVYGRDGELFF.

V usage is TRBV15 and J usage is TRBJ2-3; tentative D call: TRBD1 (6 bases). The CDR3 loop spans 15 amino acids. Germline loops: CDR1 LNHNV, CDR2 YYDKDF (reference sequence). Deletions cut 4 bases from V and 1 base from J, with 12 bases between. CDR3 DNA: TGTGCCACCAGCATCCGGGACACACGCACAGATACGCAGTATTTT. It is translated as CATSIRDTRTDTQYF.

This sequence joins TRBV30 and TRBJ2-1, with D possibly matching TRBD2 (5 bases). The germline CDR1 and CDR2 sequences are GTSNPN and SVGIG (reference sequence). V shed 2 bases and J shed 5 bases, with 7 bases lying between them. This CDR3 is 12 amino acids long. The CDR3 DNA follows: TGTGCCTGGAGTCTCGGGGACAATGAGCAGTTCTTC. This gives the protein CAWSLGDNEQFF.

The gene calls are TRBV7-9 and TRBJ2-7; 7 bases map to TRBD1. CDR1 SEHNR and CDR2 FQNEAQ come from the germline V gene (reference sequence). Losses at the gene ends were 2 bases for V and 5 bases for J; bases not matched to a gene: 9. There are 15 residues in the CDR3. For the CDR3, the DNA is TGTGCCAGCAGCTTAAAGTCCGAGGGGGCTGACGAGCAGTACTTC. It encodes CASSLKSEGADEQYF.

Regarding this clonotype: A read error may explain this, as a much larger clone is one base away. The genes are TRBV12-3 or TRBV12-4 and TRBJ2-7; TRBD1 agrees at 7 bases. This CDR3 is 14 amino acids long. Here the CDR3 reads CASGLGTVLYEQYF. DNA of the CDR3: TGTGCCAGCGGTTTAGGGACAGTTTTATACGAGCAGTACTTC.

V gene TRBV20-1 combines with J gene TRBJ2-3, with 11 bases that match TRBD2. The V gene's germline CDR1 is DFQATT and CDR2 SNEGSKA (reference sequence). This CDR3 contains 14 residues. Trimming took 0 bases from V and 10 from J; bases not matched to a gene: 6. The chain's CDR3 is CSARERLAGNAQYF. The CDR3 nucleotides are TGCAGTGCTAGAGAACGACTAGCGGGAAATGCGCAGTATTTT.

This clonotype was seen more than once but under ten times. The junction differs from germline at one of its ends, possibly a read error. This chain links TRBV6-1 with TRBJ2-2, with 7 nucleotides matching TRBD1. Per the germline V gene, CDR1 is MNHNS and CDR2 is SASEGT. The CDR3 consists of 16 residues. The CDR3 protein is CASREGQDGYYGELFF. The CDR3 DNA reads TGTGCCAGCAGAGAAGGACAGGACGGGTATTACGGGGAGCTGTTTTTT.

The chain joins TRBV12-3 or TRBV12-4 to TRBJ2-4; the D is unclear. Deletions cut 4 bases from V and 6 bases from J, with 10 bases between. The CDR3 has 13 amino acids. CDR3 protein: CASSSGARNIQYF. Written as DNA, the CDR3 is TGTGCCAGCAGTTCGGGCGCCCGAAACATTCAGTACTTC.

This clonotype has a count of ten or more. The chain carries TRBV7-9 and TRBJ1-5; D is undetermined. The CDR3 has 12 residues. CDR1 SEHNR and CDR2 FQNEAQ come from the germline V gene (reference sequence). Trimming took 1 base from V and 5 from J, leaving 3 bases between them. CDR3: CASSLDYQPQHF. In DNA, the CDR3 is TGTGCCAGCAGCTTAGATTATCAGCCCCAGCATTTT.

This clonotype was counted ten times or more. The chain recombines TRBV5-1 with TRBJ2-1; the match to TRBD2 covers 7 bases. The V segment lost 1 base and the J segment 6 bases; nucleotides outside the gene matches: 16. The CDR3 has 18 residues. Germline assignment: CDR1 SGHRS and CDR2 YFSETQ. The CDR3 is CASSLFGTSRLAVNEQFF. The CDR3 DNA reads TGCGCCAGCAGCTTGTTCGGCACTAGCAGACTAGCAGTCAATGAGCAGTTCTTC.

The chain combines TRBV5-5 with TRBJ2-2; 8 bases align to TRBD1. Germline values: CDR1 SGHKS, CDR2 YYEKEE (reference sequence). The trim removed 4 bases at V and 4 bases at J, leaving 12 bases unmatched. The CDR3 runs 17 residues. CDR3 in DNA: TGTGCCAGCAGCCCCATACCCCGACAGGGGACCACCGGGGAGCTGTTTTTT. This translates into CASSPIPRQGTTGELFF.

The chain combines TRBV7-8 with TRBJ1-5; D not certain. Germline CDR1 SGHVS, CDR2 FQNEAQ. The CDR3 runs 15 residues. V lost 1 base to trimming and J lost 2 bases, with 9 bases between them. The DNA of the CDR3 is TGTGCCAGCAGCTTAGTAGAAACGGGCAATCAGCCCCAGCATTTT. This sequence encodes CASSLVETGNQPQHF.

This clonotype turned up a few times. This chain links TRBV1 with TRBJ2-5. TRBV1 is reported as a pseudogene. The CDR3 runs to 9 residues. The CDR3 here is CTSRQTQYF. Here the CDR3 DNA reads TGCACCAGCAGACAGACCCAGTACTTC.

This clonotype appeared many times. CDR3 region: CASSVATGDAGELFF. The CDR3 nucleotides are TGTGCCAGCAGCGTAGCTACGGGTGATGCCGGGGAGCTGTTTTTT. The V and J genes are TRBV9 and TRBJ2-2; D remains ambiguous. V lost 0 bases and J lost 6, with 12 bases in between. Germline loops: CDR1 SGDLS, CDR2 YYNGEE. The CDR3 runs to 15 residues.

At least ten counts were recorded for this clonotype. The gene calls are TRBV27 and TRBJ1-4, with D uncertain. The V and J ends lost 6 bases and 0 bases respectively, with 8 bases between them. This CDR3 is built from 14 residues. The germline gives CDR1 MNHEY, CDR2 SMNVEV (reference sequence). The CDR3 DNA reads as TGTGCCAGCAGGGGAATTGCAACTAATGAAAAACTGTTTTTT. It is translated as CASRGIATNEKLFF. The entire variable domain, with the rest obtained from reference TRBV27 and TRBJ1-4, is as follows: EAQVTQNPRYLITVTGKKLTVTCSQNMNHEYMSWYRQDPGLGLRQIYYSMNVEVTDKGDVPEGYKVSRKEKRNFPLILESPSPNQTSLYFCASRGIATNEKLFFGSGTQLSVL.

This clonotype occurred a few times. The J gene is TRBJ2-1, the V gene TRBV7-2, with 8 bases that match TRBD2. Looked up from germline, CDR1 is SGHTA and CDR2 is FQGNSA. The CDR3 covers 16 residues. V shed 5 bases and J 4 bases; nucleotides not matched to a gene: 10. This CDR3 is CASSALAGGAYNEQFF. As DNA, the CDR3 is TGTGCCAGCAGCGCCCTCGCGGGAGGAGCTTACAATGAGCAGTTCTTC.

As regards this clonotype: This may stem from a read error, because a much larger clone lies one nucleotide away. V is TRBV4-3 and J is TRBJ2-1, with 9 positions matching TRBD1. The CDR3 runs to 15 residues. Germline CDR1 and CDR2: LGHNA and YSLEER. The CDR3 sequence is CTSSQDGQGINEQFF. In DNA form, the CDR3 reads TGCACCAGCAGCCAAGACGGACAGGGGATTAATGAGCAGTTCTTC.

The rearrangement joins TRBV7-6 to TRBJ2-3, with D uncertain. CDR1 and CDR2 from the germline V gene are SGHVS and FNYEAQ. The CDR3 extends over 15 amino acids. Trimming pared 0 bases from V and 3 bases from J, leaving 10 bases between. CDR3 bases: TGTGCCAGCAGCTTAGCGGCCCTGGGGACAGATACGCAGTATTTT. This gives the protein CASSLAALGTDTQYF.

In this sample, this clonotype turned up a few times. The rearrangement links TRBV4-3 to TRBJ2-3; no clear D. The CDR3 has 12 amino acids. Trimming removed 1 base from V and 7 bases from J, with 6 bases in between. Germline V gene sequence: CDR1 LGHNA, CDR2 YSLEER. The CDR3 here is CASSQGRNTQYF. CDR3 nucleotide sequence: TGCGCCAGCAGCCAAGGGCGGAATACGCAGTATTTT.

The chain employs TRBV29-1 and TRBJ2-2; D perhaps matches TRBD1 (6 bases). CDR3 length equals 13 residues. CDR1 is SQVTM and CDR2 is ANQGSEA in the germline V gene. V was clipped by 7 bases and J by 2 bases, with 11 bases between them. Here the CDR3 reads CSADRSNTGELFF. CDR3 sequence (DNA): TGCAGCGCGGACAGAAGCAACACCGGGGAGCTGTTTTTT.

V and J are TRBV7-2 and TRBJ1-1; D remains ambiguous. The CDR3 sequence is 14 residues long. V dropped 2 bases and J dropped 2 bases, with 9 bases sitting between them. The germline gives CDR1 SGHTA, CDR2 FQGNSA. CDR3 in DNA: TGTGCCAGCAGCTTATTTGAGGGCAACACTGAAGCTTTCTTT. Its translation is CASSLFEGNTEAFF.

In its sample, this clonotype was seen many times. The genes are TRBV20-1 and TRBJ2-7, with a possible D match to TRBD1 (6 bases). Germline V lookup: CDR1 DFQATT, CDR2 SNEGSKA (reference sequence). V was pared by 1 base and J by 2 bases, with 9 bases between. This CDR3 is built from 13 residues. The CDR3: CSARVPGAYEQYF. In DNA form, the CDR3 reads TGCAGTGCTAGAGTCCCAGGGGCCTACGAGCAGTACTTC.

This clonotype has only a few counts. V gene TRBV11-1 combines with J gene TRBJ1-2; 12 bases agree with TRBD1. Per the germline V gene, CDR1 is SGHAT and CDR2 is FQDESV (reference sequence). J gave up 7 bases and V 0 bases, and 24 bases lay outside the gene matches. This CDR3 has 22 residues. In DNA form, the CDR3 reads TGTGCCAGCAGCTTAGCGCTTCAGGGACAGGGGGCCCACACCTCAATAATATGTGGCTACACCTTC. This gives the protein CASSLALQGQGAHTSIICGYTF.

This clonotype was seen at least ten times. The chain employs TRBV10-3 and TRBJ2-1, with D perhaps TRBD1 (6 bases). Germline-derived CDR1 and CDR2 are ENHRY and SYGVKD. There are 15 residues in the CDR3. Trimming removed 8 bases at V and 3 bases at J, with 17 bases between. The DNA for the CDR3 is TGTGCCATCCGCACACACAGGGAGAACTACAATGAGCAGTTCTTC. Its translation is CAIRTHRENYNEQFF.

Ten or more counts support this clonotype. In DNA, the CDR3 is TGTGCCAGCATGCCCGGAGGGGGCCTCTATGGCTACACCTTC. This translates into CASMPGGGLYGYTF. This chain links TRBV27 with TRBJ1-2; the match to TRBD1 covers 7 bases. CDR3 length equals 14 residues. CDR1 is MNHEY, CDR2 SMNVEV, per germline (reference sequence). The J segment lost 4 bases and the V segment lost 7 bases, leaving 9 bases of the junction unmatched.